This T cell receptor beta chain was documented in a study of cytomegalovirus exposure and HLA in healthy donors. A multiplex PCR was run with 60 Vbeta primers and 13 Jbeta primers. The repertoire was sequenced with immunoSEQ multiplex PCR; TCRdb's copy has only in-frame clones and lacks some. The sample holds tens of thousands of clones; about 73% are singletons and the top ten take 3.5% to 5.5%. The CDR3 runs to 12 residues. CDR1 is MNHNY, CDR2 SVGAGI, per germline (reference sequence). Trimming left V 3 bases short and J 2 bases short, with 5 bases between. The rearrangement uses TRBV6-6 and TRBJ2-7; D not certain. Source material: PBMCs. This receptor was taken from a man in his forties in good health and CMV-seronegative. CDR3 DNA sequence: TGTGCCAGCAGTTATCTAGCCTACGAGCAGTACTTC. It is translated as CASSYLAYEQYF.